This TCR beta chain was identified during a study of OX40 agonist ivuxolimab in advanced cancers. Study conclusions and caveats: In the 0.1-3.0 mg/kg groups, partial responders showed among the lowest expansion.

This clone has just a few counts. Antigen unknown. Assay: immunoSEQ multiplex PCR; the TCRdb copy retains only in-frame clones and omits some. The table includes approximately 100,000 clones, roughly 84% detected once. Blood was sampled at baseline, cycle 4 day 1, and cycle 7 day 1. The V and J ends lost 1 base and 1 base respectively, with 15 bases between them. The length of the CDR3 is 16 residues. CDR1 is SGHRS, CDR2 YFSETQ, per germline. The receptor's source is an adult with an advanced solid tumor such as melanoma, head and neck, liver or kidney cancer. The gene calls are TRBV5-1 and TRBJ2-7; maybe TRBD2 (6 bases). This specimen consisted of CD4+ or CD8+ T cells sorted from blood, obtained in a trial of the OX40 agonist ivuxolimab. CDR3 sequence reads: CASSLSGTLSSYEQYF. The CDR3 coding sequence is TGCGCCAGCAGCTTGAGTGGGACTCTTTCATCCTACGAGCAGTACTTC.